This T cell receptor (beta chain) was profiled in a study of T cells in Graves' hyperthyroidism and ophthalmopathy. General study results and limits: Blood also carried most thyroid clonotypes expanded above 0.001.

This clonotype was counted at least ten times. The antigen remains undetermined. Progressors' blood was drawn at hyperthyroidism diagnosis, before ophthalmopathy symptoms. V lost 8 bases to trimming and J lost 8 bases, with 18 bases between them. There are 13 residues in the CDR3. TCR beta CDR3 sequences were amplified from RNA transcripts. A set of HTBI primers served as the primers for a first-round RT-PCR of the TCR CDR3. One entry per CDR3 protein results from TCRdb running MiXCR on the multiplex PCR reads. The data contain fewer than 450,000 distinct CDR3 sequences, approximately 18% of them singletons.

V is TRBV12-3 or TRBV12-4 and J is TRBJ1-2, with D perhaps TRBD1 (5 bases). This TCR came from a woman in her thirties with Graves' hyperthyroidism that later progressed to Graves' ophthalmopathy. The source material was blood. The CDR3 loop is CASGTSAGGGYTF. CDR3 sequence (DNA): TGTGCCAGCGGGACGTCGGCCGGGGGAGGCTACACCTTC.